What follows are 27 T cell receptor delta chains derived from one specimen sequenced in a study of gamma-delta T cells after stem cell transplantation. TCRdb made new clone calls on the RT-PCR reads using CATT. The sample includes about 4,600 delta-chain clones, roughly 2.1% of them seen just once. Sequencing was done on a sample of gamma-delta T cells. The receptors shown here come from a human donor. It is not recorded whose cells these are; they may come from a transplant donor.

Concerning this clone itself: This likely stems from a read error, as it lies one base from a far larger clone. Other DNA sequences in the sample encode the same CDR3. The J gene is TRDJ1, the V gene TRDV2, with D perhaps matching TRDD3 (7 bases). The CDR3 totals 19 residues. CDR1 and CDR2 (germline): GEAIGNYY, EKD. DNA of the CDR3: TGTGCCTGCGACACAGTCTCCTACGTGGGGGAGGTGTACACCGATAAACTCATCTTT. It yields the protein CACDTVSYVGEVYTDKLIF.

This clone was seen only a few times. A far larger clone is just one base off, so this is likely a read error. The rearrangement uses TRDV2 and TRDJ3; D is unclear. V dropped 0 bases and J dropped 0 bases, with 26 bases sitting between them. The CDR3 is 23 residues long. Germline V gene lookup returns CDR1 GEAIGNYY and CDR2 EKD. The CDR3, as DNA: TGTGCCTGTGACACCGTTGTCCGGGGTACGCCGGAAGAAACCTCCTGGGACACCCGACAGATGTTTTTC. Its protein product is CACDTVVRGTPEETSWDTRQMFF.

On this clone: A read error likely explains why the TCRdb protein, taken from a much larger clone, differs from this DNA's translation at residue 5; the protein shown is translated from the DNA. The V call is TRDV2, the J call TRDJ1; D ambiguous. V shed 3 bases and J shed 4 bases, with 17 bases lying between them. Germline V CDR1 and CDR2: GEAIGNYY, EKD. This CDR3 has 15 amino acids. The CDR3 nucleotides read TGTGCCTGTGACCCCCTCGGGACGGCCAACGATAAACTCATCTTT. It translates to CACDPLGTANDKLIF.

In this sample, this clone turned up a few times. The chain couples TRDV2 to TRDJ1; D is unclear. CDR1 GEAIGNYY and CDR2 EKD come from the germline V gene. Between the trimmed V and J ends, which lost 0 bases and 0 bases, there was a span of 10 bases. The CDR3 has 15 amino acids. DNA of the CDR3: TGTGCCTGTGACACCCTGGAGGAATACACCGATAAACTCATCTTT. Protein sequence: CACDTLEEYTDKLIF.

Only a few counts were recorded for this clone. This DNA's translation and the protein TCRdb lists, from a much larger clone, do not match at residue 4, likely due to a read error; the protein shown is translated from the DNA. The chain employs TRDV2 and TRDJ1; 11 nucleotides match TRDD3. This CDR3 is 16 amino acids long. The germline V gene has CDR1 GEAIGNYY and CDR2 EKD. J lost 2 bases, V lost 5 bases, and 9 bases had no gene match. The CDR3 here is CACGSVGDTRTDKLIF. The CDR3 DNA reads TGTGCCTGTGGCAGTGTGGGGGATACGAGGACCGATAAACTCATCTTT.

This clone appeared a few times. This CDR3 is also generated by other DNA sequences in the sample. This chain joins TRDV2 and TRDJ1; 9 nucleotides align to TRDD3. Trimming took 3 bases from V and 1 from J; bases not matched to a gene: 5. Germline V gene data show CDR1 as GEAIGNYY and CDR2 as EKD. The CDR3 consists of 15 residues. In DNA form, the CDR3 reads TGTGCCTGTGACTTTCTGGGGGATTCCACCGATAAACTCATCTTT. This codes for CACDFLGDSTDKLIF.

A few counts support this clone. Translating this DNA gives a protein that differs at residues 9 and 10 from the TCRdb one, which belongs to a much larger clone; a read error is likely, and the protein shown is this translation. The J gene is TRDJ1, the V gene TRDV2; 11 bases fit TRDD3. CDR3 length: 15 residues. The V gene end was trimmed by 6 bases and the J gene end by 3 bases; junction bases not matched to a gene: 8. Per germline, CDR1 GEAIGNYY and CDR2 EKD. Written as DNA, the CDR3 is TGTGCCTGTCTTCTACTGGGGGATAGGGCCGATAAACTCATCTTT. As protein: CACLLLGDRADKLIF.

As to this clone: TCRdb lists the protein of a much larger clone for this DNA, which differs at residue 18, so this is likely a read error; the protein given here is translated from the DNA itself. CDR3 region: CACDTAGPPQGWGTHTDTLIF. For the CDR3, the DNA is TGTGCCTGTGACACCGCGGGGCCGCCCCAGGGGTGGGGGACGCACACCGATACACTCATCTTT. This chain joins TRDV2 and TRDJ1; 7 bases agree with TRDD3. CDR1 and CDR2 (germline): GEAIGNYY, EKD. This CDR3 spans 21 amino acids.

With respect to this clone: This DNA's translation differs at residue 9 from TCRdb's protein, which comes from a much larger clone; a read error is likely, and the protein shown is translated from the DNA. The CDR3 loop is CACDTVGDHEDTDKLIF. CDR3 nucleotide sequence: TGTGCCTGTGACACGGTGGGGGACCACGAGGACACCGATAAACTCATCTTT. V gene TRDV2 combines with J gene TRDJ1, with 7 nucleotides matching TRDD3. The CDR3 loop spans 17 amino acids. J gave up 0 bases and V 1 base, and 10 bases lay outside the gene matches. Germline CDR1 reads GEAIGNYY; CDR2 reads EKD.

Remarks on this clone: TCRdb records a much larger clone's protein for this DNA, with a difference at residue 13 that likely arises from a read error; the protein given is the translation of the DNA. The V gene is TRDV2, the J gene TRDJ1; TRDD3 matches at 12 bases. After removal of 0 bases from V and 3 bases from J, the junction contained 10 bases not matched to a gene. The CDR3 runs 18 residues. The germline CDR1 and CDR2 sequences are GEAIGNYY and EKD. CDR3: CACDTLNLGDTQADKLIF. The CDR3, as DNA: TGTGCCTGTGACACCTTAAACCTGGGGGATACGCAAGCCGATAAACTCATCTTT.

This clone was seen a few times. This rearrangement joins TRDV2 to TRDJ1; 8 nucleotides align to TRDD3. This CDR3 region has 18 residues. The ends lost 0 bases at V and 0 bases at J; junction bases unmatched: 11. Germline V gene data show CDR1 as GEAIGNYY and CDR2 as EKD. The CDR3 coding sequence is TGTGCCTGTGACACCCTGTCCTCTGGTGGGGGATACACCGATAAACTCATCTTT. Protein product: CACDTLSSGGGYTDKLIF.

This clone was seen more than once but under ten times. This sequence joins TRDV2 and TRDJ1, with 13 bases aligning to TRDD3. The CDR3 runs to 19 residues. Germline CDR1 reads GEAIGNYY; CDR2 reads EKD. Trimming removed 3 bases from V and 0 bases from J; junction bases left unmatched: 12. The chain's CDR3 is CACDSVLGDTLTYTDKLIF. CDR3 nucleotide sequence: TGTGCCTGTGACTCCGTACTGGGGGATACGCTGACGTACACCGATAAACTCATCTTT.

The J gene is TRDJ1, the V gene TRDV2, with TRDD3 identical over 11 bases. With 0 bases clipped from V and 0 bases from J, the junction kept 8 bases outside the gene matches. The CDR3 consists of 18 residues. The germline gives CDR1 GEAIGNYY, CDR2 EKD. CDR3 loop: CACDTVGDTAQYTDKLIF. The DNA of the CDR3 is TGTGCCTGTGACACCGTGGGGGATACGGCCCAATACACCGATAAACTCATCTTT.

Worth noting for this clone: The protein that TCRdb holds for this DNA derives from a much larger clone and differs from the translated DNA at residue 17, which likely indicates a read error; the protein shown here is translated from the DNA. The chain is built from TRDV2 and TRDJ1; 12 bases match TRDD3. CDR1 is GEAIGNYY, CDR2 EKD, per germline. The CDR3 is made up of 19 amino acids. The CDR3 here is CACDPVLGDTQLYTDKHIF. The CDR3 region has the DNA TGTGCCTGTGACCCGGTACTGGGGGATACACAGTTGTACACCGATAAACACATCTTT.

A few counts support this clone. The chain recombines TRDV2 with TRDJ1; 10 bases are a match to TRDD3. This CDR3 region has 18 residues. J was trimmed by 0 bases and V by 2 bases; bases with no gene match: 11. CDR1 GEAIGNYY and CDR2 EKD come from the germline V gene. CDR3: CACDSLLGDRGDTDKLIF. The CDR3 nucleotides are TGTGCCTGTGACAGCCTCCTGGGGGATAGGGGGGACACCGATAAACTCATCTTT.

As to this clone: Since a far larger clone is one base different, this is likely a read error. The genes are TRDV2 and TRDJ1, with TRDD3 matching 9 bases. Germline V gene sequence: CDR1 GEAIGNYY, CDR2 EKD. This CDR3 contains 14 residues. DNA for the CDR3: TGTGCCCGTGACCGACTGGGGGAGTCCGATAAACTCATCTTT. This codes for CARDRLGESDKLIF.

About this clone: A read error likely explains why the TCRdb protein, taken from a much larger clone, differs from this DNA's translation at residue 10; the protein shown is translated from the DNA. The chain uses TRDV2 and TRDJ3; 8 positions agree with TRDD3. Trimming at V came to 0 bases and at J to 2 bases, leaving 14 bases not matched to a gene. CDR3 length: 21 residues. CDR1 and CDR2 (germline): GEAIGNYY, EKD. CDR3 bases: TGTGCCTGTGACACCGCGGAGAGAGGGGGGGATAACCCCTGGGACACCCGACAGATGTTTTTC. Its translation: CACDTAERGGDNPWDTRQMFF.

This clone was counted only a few times. This is likely an artifact of a read error, given a far larger clone one base away. Distinct nucleotide sequences in the sample also encode this CDR3. The rearrangement links TRDV2 to TRDJ1; D gene uncertain. Germline V gene lookup returns CDR1 GEAIGNYY and CDR2 EKD. CDR3 length: 16 amino acids. CDR3 DNA sequence: TGTGCCTGCGACACCGTGGAGGAGTTATACACCGATAAACTCATCTTT. Its translation is CACDTVEELYTDKLIF.

This clone has a handful of counts. CDR3 region: CACDLLGDTRGTDKLIF. The CDR3 DNA follows: TGTGCCTGTGACCTACTGGGGGATACGCGAGGGACCGATAAACTCATCTTT. V usage is TRDV2 and J usage is TRDJ1; 13 nucleotides align to TRDD3. This CDR3 spans 17 amino acids. CDR1 is GEAIGNYY, CDR2 EKD, per germline. The J segment lost 2 bases and the V segment lost 3 bases, leaving 8 bases of the junction unmatched.

Remarks on this clone: This likely stems from a read error, as it lies one base from a far larger clone. CDR3 sequence reads: CACDRVLGDTRARDTDKLIF. The CDR3 DNA reads TGTGCCTGTGACCGCGTACTGGGGGATACACGTGCTAGGGACACCGATAAACTCATCTTT. This sequence joins TRDV2 and TRDJ1; TRDD3 aligns across 12 bases. Per germline, CDR1 GEAIGNYY and CDR2 EKD. This CDR3 is 20 amino acids long. J gave up 0 bases and V 3 bases, and 16 bases lay outside the gene matches.

To note about this clone: A far more abundant clone sits one base away, making this likely a read error. The sample holds other DNA sequences that translate to the same CDR3. The chain uses TRDV2 and TRDJ1; the match to TRDD3 covers 8 bases. The CDR3 has 15 residues. The germline CDR1 and CDR2 sequences are GEAIGNYY and EKD. Trimming at V came to 0 bases and at J to 1 base, leaving 3 bases not matched to a gene. CDR3 in DNA: TGTGCCTGTGACACCCTGGGGGAGCCCACCGATAAACTCATCTTT. Translated: CACDTLGEPTDKLIF.

About this clone: The amino acid sequence in TCRdb belongs to a much larger clone and departs from this DNA's translation at residue 3, likely a sequencing read error; the sequence shown is translated from the DNA. The chain employs TRDV2 and TRDJ3, with D uncertain. The V gene's germline CDR1 is GEAIGNYY and CDR2 EKD. This CDR3 region has 13 residues. The chain's CDR3 is CARDAVDDRQMFF. In DNA, the CDR3 is TGTGCCCGTGACGCGGTGGATGACCGACAGATGTTTTTC.

Comment on this clone: The amino acid sequence in TCRdb belongs to a much larger clone and departs from this DNA's translation at residue 3, likely a sequencing read error; the sequence shown is translated from the DNA. The chain links TRDV2 to TRDJ1; 9 nucleotides agree with TRDD3. The CDR3 spans 18 residues. Per the germline V gene, CDR1 is GEAIGNYY and CDR2 is EKD. The CDR3 here is CAYDTVLGEPIYTDKLIF. In nucleotides, the CDR3 is TGTGCCTATGACACGGTACTGGGGGAGCCGATTTACACCGATAAACTCATCTTT.

This clone was detected a few times. The TCRdb protein comes from a much larger clone and disagrees with this DNA's translation at residue 5, likely due to a read error; the protein given here is derived from the DNA. The gene calls are TRDV2 and TRDJ1, with 12 bases matching TRDD3. J was trimmed by 0 bases and V by 3 bases; bases with no gene match: 13. Germline V CDR1 and CDR2: GEAIGNYY, EKD. This CDR3 contains 19 residues. Written as DNA, the CDR3 is TGTGCCTGTGACGCCGTACTGGGGGATACACAGTTGTACACCGATAAACTCATCTTT. It encodes CACDAVLGDTQLYTDKLIF.

In its sample, this clone was seen a few times. The mismatch at residue 6 between this DNA's translation and the TCRdb protein of a much larger clone likely reflects a read error; the protein shown is translated from the DNA. V gene TRDV2 combines with J gene TRDJ1; D remains unclear. Germline V gene sequence: CDR1 GEAIGNYY, CDR2 EKD. The CDR3 contains 13 residues. Trimming left V 3 bases short and J 3 bases short, with 10 bases between. CDR3 nucleotide sequence: TGTGCCTGTGACGCCACCTCAGCCGATAAACTCATCTTT. It translates to CACDATSADKLIF.

This clone was counted only a few times. The TCRdb record carries a much larger clone's protein, which differs from this DNA's translation at residue 8; a read error is the likely cause, and the protein listed here is the DNA translation. This chain connects TRDV2 to TRDJ1; 7 nucleotides agree with TRDD3. V lost 0 bases, J lost 7 bases, and 10 bases stayed unmatched. CDR3 length: 15 residues. Germline lookup yields CDR1 GEAIGNYY and CDR2 EKD. CDR3 residues: CACDTVGLDTGKLIF. CDR3 nucleotides: TGTGCCTGTGACACCGTCGGGCTGGATACGGGTAAACTCATCTTT.

A few counts support this clone. A read error likely explains why the TCRdb protein, taken from a much larger clone, differs from this DNA's translation at residue 12; the protein shown is translated from the DNA. As DNA, the CDR3 is TGTGCCTGTGACACGGTGGGGGACCCCGAGGACGCCGATAAACTCATCTTT. Amino acids: CACDTVGDPEDADKLIF. This chain connects TRDV2 to TRDJ1, with 7 bases that match TRDD3. V shed 1 base and J 3 bases; nucleotides not matched to a gene: 13. CDR3 length: 17 residues. CDR1 and CDR2 from the germline V gene are GEAIGNYY and EKD.